The clone carrying this TCR beta chain was picked up a small number of times. Its antigen is undetermined. MiXCR, applied by TCRdb to the 5' RACE reads, yields one record per CDR3 protein. Among hundreds of thousands of distinct CDR3 sequences listed, 8.7% were seen once. The data belong to a study of T cells after yellow fever vaccination. Notes on the study in general: Researchers cautioned that FACS-sorted repertoires could harbor abundant clonotypes contaminating from the bulk population. Though it reached lower strength, the secondary response hit its peak faster, day 5 versus 15.

CDR3 size: 18 residues. Unmatched junction bases numbered 7, after V lost 6 bases and J lost 0 bases. The germline V gene has CDR1 SGHAT and CDR2 FQNNGV. This receptor was taken from a man younger than 35 who received the YFV17D yellow fever vaccine. The gene calls are TRBV11-2 and TRBJ2-3; 15 bases map to TRBD2. This specimen consisted of PBMCs, obtained on the day of the first yellow fever vaccination. CDR3 amino acids: CASSRRGLAGGSTDTQYF. The CDR3 DNA sequence: TGTGCCAGCAGTAGACGGGGACTAGCGGGGGGTAGCACAGATACGCAGTATTTT.